This T cell receptor beta chain was profiled in a study of T-cell memory formation after mild COVID-19. TCRdb fed the 5' RACE reads into MiXCR, producing one record per CDR3 protein. The sample yields about 210,000 distinct CDR3 sequences, 27% seen once. V shed 1 base and J 4 bases; nucleotides not matched to a gene: 8. Germline loops: CDR1 SGHDT, CDR2 YYEEEE. The CDR3 is made up of 17 amino acids. This chain links TRBV5-6 with TRBJ2-3; the match to TRBD2 covers 11 bases. The source is an adult woman who had mild COVID-19 (a few samples of this study predate the infection). Cell type and time point are not known. Input material: PBMCs or a T cell subset sorted from them (not recorded which). This CDR3 is CASSLSGTSGRADTQYF. In DNA, the CDR3 is TGTGCCAGCAGCTTGAGTGGGACTAGCGGTCGGGCAGATACGCAGTATTTT.